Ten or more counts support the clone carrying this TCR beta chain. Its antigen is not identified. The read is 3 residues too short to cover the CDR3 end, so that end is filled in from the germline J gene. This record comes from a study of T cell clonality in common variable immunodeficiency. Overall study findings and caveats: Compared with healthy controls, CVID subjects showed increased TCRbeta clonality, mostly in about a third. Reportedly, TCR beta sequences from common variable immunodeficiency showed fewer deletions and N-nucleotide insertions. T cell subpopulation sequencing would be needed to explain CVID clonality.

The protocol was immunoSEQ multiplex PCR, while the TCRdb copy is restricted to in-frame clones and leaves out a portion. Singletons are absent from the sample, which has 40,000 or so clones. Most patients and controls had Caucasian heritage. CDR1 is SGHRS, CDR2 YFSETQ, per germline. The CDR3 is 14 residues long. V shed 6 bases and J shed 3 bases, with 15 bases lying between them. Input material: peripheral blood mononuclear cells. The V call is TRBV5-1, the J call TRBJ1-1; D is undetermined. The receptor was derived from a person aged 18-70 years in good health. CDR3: CASTPGGRDTEAFF. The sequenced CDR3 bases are TGCGCCAGCACGCCTGGCGGGCGGGACACTGAA.